The present T cell receptor (beta chain) was sequenced within a study of cytomegalovirus exposure and HLA in healthy donors. This clone has a single count. Here immunoSEQ multiplex PCR was the method, and the copy in TCRdb shows in-frame clones only, minus some. Found here are 200,000 to 250,000 clones, roughly 83% of them singletons; the top ten hold around 15%. The CDR3 has 14 residues. Looked up from germline, CDR1 is SGHVS and CDR2 is FNYEAQ. The V end was cut by 0 bases, the J end by 1 base, with 7 bases between. The origin of this receptor is a woman aged 25 to 39 in good health and CMV-seropositive. The sequencing sample was made of PBMCs. The chain uses TRBV7-6 and TRBJ2-7; D tentatively fits TRBD1 or TRBD2 (5 bases each). CDR3 DNA sequence: TGTGCCAGCAGCTTAGCGGGACCGTCCTACGAGCAGTACTTC. Translation: CASSLAGPSYEQYF.